Listed below are T cell receptor beta chains from one sample, sequenced in a study of cytomegalovirus exposure and HLA in healthy donors. This table comes from immunoSEQ multiplex PCR, and its TCRdb copy is limited to in-frame clones, with some not included. The table lists about 120,000 clones, over 75% of them singletons. The sample consisted of PBMCs. These TCRs come from a woman aged 25 to 39 in good health and CMV-seronegative. CDR3s include the opening cysteine and the closing phenylalanine or tryptophan. The D gene is left open where the match is weak.

j_gene,d_gene,v_gene,CDR3aa
TRBJ1-2,TRBD1,TRBV2,CASSERQGLNYGYTF
TRBJ1-1,TRBD1,TRBV5-6,CASSLDRGPWNTEAFF
TRBJ2-3,-,TRBV6-5,CASSSFQTGGTDTQYF
TRBJ2-3,-,TRBV23-1,CASSQSPWEDLSTDTQYF
TRBJ1-1,TRBD1,TRBV15,CATSRDPNRFRDRSWNTEAFF
TRBJ2-1,TRBD1,TRBV13,CASSLAGTGWKFF
TRBJ2-3,TRBD2,TRBV27,CASSPISGGASTDTQYF
TRBJ1-6,TRBD1,TRBV5-1,CASSLWDRATSYNSPLHF
TRBJ2-5,TRBD1,TRBV9,CASSATGTGEGETQYF
TRBJ1-1,-,TRBV6-4,CASSDSIEAHGVFAEAFF
TRBJ2-3,TRBD2,TRBV29-1,CSVDPQASRGLGLAGGSTDTQYF
TRBJ1-2,-,TRBV19,CASSIARVGYGYTF
TRBJ2-2,TRBD2,TRBV2,CASRKASGSTGELFF
TRBJ1-1,TRBD1,TRBV5-1,CASTLAGTGNTEAFF
TRBJ2-1,TRBD2,TRBV6-5,CASTDHPGGEQFF
TRBJ1-6,-,TRBV6-6,CASTQGWGRGNSPLHF
TRBJ1-3,-,TRBV4-3,CASSQDTSSSGNTIYF
TRBJ2-2,TRBD2,TRBV14,CASRLAGTNTGELFF
TRBJ2-3,-,TRBV4-1,CASSQDPGASTDTQYF
TRBJ1-2,TRBD1,TRBV7-2,CASTGDRFYGYTF
TRBJ2-1,TRBD2,TRBV29-1,CSVEGASGGSYNEQFF
TRBJ2-7,-,TRBV7-2,CASSLGEGDGQYF
TRBJ1-1,-,TRBV9,CASSLGHGHTEAFF
TRBJ2-3,TRBD2,TRBV29-1,CSVTTKRGQTPSSTDTQYF
TRBJ1-1,-,TRBV27,CASLGTQAEAFF
TRBJ2-7,-,TRBV5-8,CASRRAQGSYEQYF
TRBJ2-7,-,TRBV15,CATSTSGGTSYEQYF
TRBJ1-2,-,TRBV6-1,CASSDRQGYGYTF
TRBJ2-1,TRBD1,TRBV20-1,CSTNRGDEQFF
TRBJ2-5,TRBD2,TRBV4-2,CASSLGTSGGAQETQYF
TRBJ1-5,TRBD1,TRBV27,CASSSWTGSGNQPQHF
TRBJ1-6,-,TRBV13,CASSLNSVKGSPLHF
TRBJ1-1,-,TRBV5-6,CASSLGAQGGRTEAFF
TRBJ2-7,TRBD1,TRBV16,CASSSSGTASYEQYF
TRBJ2-2,TRBD2,TRBV7-3,CASSKWGTSGANTGELFF
TRBJ1-2,-,TRBV9,CASSDGQSYGYTF
TRBJ1-5,-,TRBV27,CASSLQGIFNQPQHF
TRBJ2-7,TRBD1,TRBV6-6,CASSSYGTGRIGEQYF
TRBJ2-7,-,TRBV7-9,CASSPFGQSGSYEQYF
TRBJ1-1,TRBD1,TRBV6-5,CASSYSQGLGTEAFF
TRBJ1-1,-,TRBV5-5,CASSLVSGALGTEAFF
TRBJ2-2,-,TRBV5-1,CASSLAAVSGELFF